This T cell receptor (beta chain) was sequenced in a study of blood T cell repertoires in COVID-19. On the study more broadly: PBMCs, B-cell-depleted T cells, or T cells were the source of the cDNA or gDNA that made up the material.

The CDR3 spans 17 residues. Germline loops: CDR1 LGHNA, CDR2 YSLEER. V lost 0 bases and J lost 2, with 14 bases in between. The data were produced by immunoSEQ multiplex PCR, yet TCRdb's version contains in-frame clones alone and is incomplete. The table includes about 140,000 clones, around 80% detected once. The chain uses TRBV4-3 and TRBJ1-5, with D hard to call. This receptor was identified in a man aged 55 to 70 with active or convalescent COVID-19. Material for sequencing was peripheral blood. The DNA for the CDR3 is TGCGCCAGCAGCCAAGAGCCAGCGGAATTCGGCAATCAGCCCCAGCATTTT. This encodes CASSQEPAEFGNQPQHF.